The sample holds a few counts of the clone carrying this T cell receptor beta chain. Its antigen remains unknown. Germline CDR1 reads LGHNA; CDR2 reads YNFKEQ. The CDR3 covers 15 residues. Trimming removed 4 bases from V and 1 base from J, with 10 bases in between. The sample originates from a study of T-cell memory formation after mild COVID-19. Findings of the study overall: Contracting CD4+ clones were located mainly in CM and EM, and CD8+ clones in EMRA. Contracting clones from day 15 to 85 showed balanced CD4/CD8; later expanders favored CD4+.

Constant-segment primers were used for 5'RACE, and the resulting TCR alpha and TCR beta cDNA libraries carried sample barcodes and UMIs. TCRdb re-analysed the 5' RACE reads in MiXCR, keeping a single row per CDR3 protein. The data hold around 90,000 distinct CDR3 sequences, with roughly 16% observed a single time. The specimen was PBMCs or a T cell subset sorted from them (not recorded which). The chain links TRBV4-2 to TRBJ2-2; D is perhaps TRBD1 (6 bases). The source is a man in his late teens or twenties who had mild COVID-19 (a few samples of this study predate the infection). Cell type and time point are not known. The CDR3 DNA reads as TGTGCCAGCAGCCGAGAACAGGGGAACACCGGGGAGCTGTTTTTT. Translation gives CASSREQGNTGELFF.